The clone carrying this TCR beta chain was seen once. What it binds is not known. All donors were healthy HIV-negative adults lacking recent acute infections or vaccinations. Using immunoSEQ multiplex PCR, the repertoire was profiled, and TCRdb retains in-frame clones only, with some absent. The sample consists of a few million clones, just under 95% of them appearing once. These data come from a study of shared clonotypes between healthy human individuals. About the study: Each donor contributed plates that comprised three CD4 naive, three CD4 memory, two CD8 naive and one CD8 memory.

Trimming cost V 0 bases and J 3 bases, with 8 bases left between them. The length of the CDR3 is 13 residues. Germline V gene lookup returns CDR1 GTSNPN and CDR2 SVGIG (reference sequence). Regarding the study as a whole: A small donor pool kept down the genetic and exposure-history diversity that was represented.

Sequencing was performed on naive CD4+ T cells from PBMCs. Indicated subset: CD45RA+ positively selected. V usage is TRBV30 and J usage is TRBJ1-2; D gene unclear. The sequence was collected from a man between 18 and 35 years old in good health. Some clones in this sample may be carry-over from other donors' samples. CDR3 protein: CAWSVASDYGYTF. As DNA, the CDR3 is TGTGCCTGGAGTGTAGCATCCGACTATGGCTACACCTTC.